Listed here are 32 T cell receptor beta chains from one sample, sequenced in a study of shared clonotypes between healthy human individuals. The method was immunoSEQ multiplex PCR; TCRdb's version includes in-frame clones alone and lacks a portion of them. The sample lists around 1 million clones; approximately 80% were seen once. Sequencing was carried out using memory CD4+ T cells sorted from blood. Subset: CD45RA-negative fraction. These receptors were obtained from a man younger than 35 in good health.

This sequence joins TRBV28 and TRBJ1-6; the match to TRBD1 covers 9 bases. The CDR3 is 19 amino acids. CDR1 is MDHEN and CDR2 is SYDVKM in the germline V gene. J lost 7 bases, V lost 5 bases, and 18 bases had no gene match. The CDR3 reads CASSPFPKQGALLNSPLHF. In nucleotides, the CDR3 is TGTGCCAGCAGTCCCTTCCCTAAACAGGGGGCGCTTTTGAATTCACCCCTCCACTTT.

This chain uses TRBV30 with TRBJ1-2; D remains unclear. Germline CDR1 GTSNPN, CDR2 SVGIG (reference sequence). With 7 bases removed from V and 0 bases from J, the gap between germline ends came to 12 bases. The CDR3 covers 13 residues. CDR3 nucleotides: TGTGCCTCGGTGCAGATTTCTAACTATGGCTACACCTTC. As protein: CASVQISNYGYTF.

The CDR3 DNA sequence: TGTGCCAGCTCACCACAACGCGGGGGTACCTACGAGCAGTACTTC. As protein: CASSPQRGGTYEQYF. The genes are TRBV18 and TRBJ2-7, with TRBD2 matching 7 bases. CDR1 is KGHSH, CDR2 LQKENI, per germline. This CDR3 spans 15 amino acids. Trimming took 1 base from V and 2 from J; bases not matched to a gene: 5.

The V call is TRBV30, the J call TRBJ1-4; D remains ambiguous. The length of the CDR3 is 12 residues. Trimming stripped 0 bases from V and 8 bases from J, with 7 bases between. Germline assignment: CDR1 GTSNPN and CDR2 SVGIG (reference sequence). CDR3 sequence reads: CAWSVSREKLFF. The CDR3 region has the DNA TGTGCCTGGAGTGTTTCGCGGGAAAAACTGTTTTTT.

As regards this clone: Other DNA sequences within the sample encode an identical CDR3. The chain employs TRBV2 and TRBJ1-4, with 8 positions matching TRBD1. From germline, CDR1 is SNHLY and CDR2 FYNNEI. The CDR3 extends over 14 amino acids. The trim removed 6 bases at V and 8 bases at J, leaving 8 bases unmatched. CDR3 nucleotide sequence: TGTGCCAGCAGCTTCGGACAGGGCGGAGAAAAACTGTTTTTT. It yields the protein CASSFGQGGEKLFF.

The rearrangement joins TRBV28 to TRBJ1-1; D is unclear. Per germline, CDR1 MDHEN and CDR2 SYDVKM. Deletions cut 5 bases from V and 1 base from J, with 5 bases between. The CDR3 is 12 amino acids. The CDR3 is CASSTRNTEAFF. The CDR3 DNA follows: TGTGCCAGCAGTACCAGGAACACTGAAGCTTTCTTT.

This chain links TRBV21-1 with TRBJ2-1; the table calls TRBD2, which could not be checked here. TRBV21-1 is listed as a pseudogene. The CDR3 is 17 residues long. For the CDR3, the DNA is TGTGCCAGCAGCAGCGGACTAGCGGCCACCTCCTACAATGAGCAGTTCTTC. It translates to CASSSGLAATSYNEQFF.

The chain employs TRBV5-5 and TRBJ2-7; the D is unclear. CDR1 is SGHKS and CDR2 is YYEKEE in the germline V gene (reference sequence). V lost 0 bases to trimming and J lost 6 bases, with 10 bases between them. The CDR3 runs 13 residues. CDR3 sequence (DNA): TGTGCCAGCAGCTTGGGATACAGTGCCGAGCAGTACTTC. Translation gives CASSLGYSAEQYF.

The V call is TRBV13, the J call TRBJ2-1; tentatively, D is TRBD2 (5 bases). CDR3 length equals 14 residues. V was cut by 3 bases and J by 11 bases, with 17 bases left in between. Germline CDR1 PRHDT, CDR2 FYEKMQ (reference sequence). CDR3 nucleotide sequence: TGTGCCAGCAGCTTTTCGGGCGAGGGCCCGAAGCAGTTCTTC. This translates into CASSFSGEGPKQFF.

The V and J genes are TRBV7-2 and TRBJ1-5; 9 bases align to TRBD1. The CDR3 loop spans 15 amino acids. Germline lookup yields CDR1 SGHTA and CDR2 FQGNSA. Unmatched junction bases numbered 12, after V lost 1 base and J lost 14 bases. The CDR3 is CASSLDGTGSREKHF. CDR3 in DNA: TGTGCCAGCAGCTTAGACGGGACAGGGTCCAGGGAAAAGCATTTT.

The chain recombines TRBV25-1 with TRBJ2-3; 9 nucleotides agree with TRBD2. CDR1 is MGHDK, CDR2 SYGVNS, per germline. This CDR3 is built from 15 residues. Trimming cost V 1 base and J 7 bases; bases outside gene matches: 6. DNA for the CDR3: TGTGCCAGCAGTGAATGGATAGCGGGGGTAAATACGCAGTATTTT. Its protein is CASSEWIAGVNTQYF.

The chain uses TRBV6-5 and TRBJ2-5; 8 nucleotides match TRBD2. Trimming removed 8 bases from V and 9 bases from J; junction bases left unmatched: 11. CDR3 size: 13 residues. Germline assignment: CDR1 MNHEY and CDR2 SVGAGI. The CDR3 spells CASRSGTRGPQYF. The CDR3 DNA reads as TGTGCCAGCCGTTCCGGGACTAGAGGGCCCCAGTACTTC.

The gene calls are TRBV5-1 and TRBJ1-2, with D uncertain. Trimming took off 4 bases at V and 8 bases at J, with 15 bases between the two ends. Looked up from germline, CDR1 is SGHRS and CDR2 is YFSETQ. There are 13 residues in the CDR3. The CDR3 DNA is TGCGCCAGCAGCCCGGAGGTTGTAGGCGGCTACACCTTC. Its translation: CASSPEVVGGYTF.

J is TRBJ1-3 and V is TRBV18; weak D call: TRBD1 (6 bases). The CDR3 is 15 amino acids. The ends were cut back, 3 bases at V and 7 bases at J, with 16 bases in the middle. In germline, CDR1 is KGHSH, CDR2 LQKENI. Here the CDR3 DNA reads TGTGCCAGCTCACCCAAGGACAGACAGCGGAACACCATATATTTT. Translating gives CASSPKDRQRNTIYF.

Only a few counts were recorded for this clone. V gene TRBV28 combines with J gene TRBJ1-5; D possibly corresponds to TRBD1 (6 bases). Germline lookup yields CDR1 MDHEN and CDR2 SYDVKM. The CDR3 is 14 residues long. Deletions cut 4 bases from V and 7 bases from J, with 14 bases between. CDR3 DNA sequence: TGTGCCAGCAGTTATCCACAGGGCGGGCAGCCCCAGCATTTT. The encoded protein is CASSYPQGGQPQHF.

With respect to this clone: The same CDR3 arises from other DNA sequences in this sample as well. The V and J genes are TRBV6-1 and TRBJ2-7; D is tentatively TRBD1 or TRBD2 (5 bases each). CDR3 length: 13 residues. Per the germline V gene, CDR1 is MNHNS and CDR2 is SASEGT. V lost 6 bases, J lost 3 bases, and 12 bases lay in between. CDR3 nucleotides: TGTGCCAGCAGGGGAGACAGACTCTACGAGCAGTACTTC. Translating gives CASRGDRLYEQYF.

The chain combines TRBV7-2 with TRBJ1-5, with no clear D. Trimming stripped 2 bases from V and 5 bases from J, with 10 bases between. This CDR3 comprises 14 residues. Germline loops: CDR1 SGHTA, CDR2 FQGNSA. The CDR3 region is CASSLSRADQPQHF. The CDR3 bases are TGTGCCAGCAGCTTATCCCGGGCCGATCAGCCCCAGCATTTT.

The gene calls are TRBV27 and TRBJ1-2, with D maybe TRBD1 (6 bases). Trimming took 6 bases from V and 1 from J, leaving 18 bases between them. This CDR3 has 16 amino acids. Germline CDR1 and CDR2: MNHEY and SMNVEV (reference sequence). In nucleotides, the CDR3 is TGTGCCAGCAGCCAATCACAAAGGGGGTTTAACTATGGCTACACCTTC. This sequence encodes CASSQSQRGFNYGYTF.

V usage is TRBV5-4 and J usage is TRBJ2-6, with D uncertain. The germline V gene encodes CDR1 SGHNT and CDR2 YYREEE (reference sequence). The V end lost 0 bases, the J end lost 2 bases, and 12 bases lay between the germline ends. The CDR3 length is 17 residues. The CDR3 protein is CASSLAFFETGANVLTF. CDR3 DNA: TGTGCCAGCAGCTTGGCCTTTTTCGAAACTGGGGCCAACGTCCTGACTTTC.

CDR3 sequence reads: CASSEADRVSYEQYF. The CDR3 DNA reads TGTGCCAGCAGTGAAGCGGACAGGGTCTCCTACGAGCAGTACTTC. The V call is TRBV6-1, the J call TRBJ2-7; TRBD1 matches at 8 bases. Looked up from germline, CDR1 is MNHNS and CDR2 is SASEGT. CDR3 length: 15 amino acids. With V trimmed by 0 bases and J by 0 bases, 1 base remained unmatched.

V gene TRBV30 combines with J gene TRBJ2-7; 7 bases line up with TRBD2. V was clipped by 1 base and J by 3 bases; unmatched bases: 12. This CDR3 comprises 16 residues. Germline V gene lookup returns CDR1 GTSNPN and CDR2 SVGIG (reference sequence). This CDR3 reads CAWSDITGRGYYEQYF. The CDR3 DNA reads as TGTGCCTGGAGTGATATTACTGGGCGGGGGTACTACGAGCAGTACTTC.

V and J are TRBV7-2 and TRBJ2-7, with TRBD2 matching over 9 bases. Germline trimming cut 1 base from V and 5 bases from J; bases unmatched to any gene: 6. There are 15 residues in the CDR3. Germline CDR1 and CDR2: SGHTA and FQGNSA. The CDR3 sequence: CASSLEGGRADEQYF. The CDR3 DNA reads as TGTGCCAGCAGCTTAGAAGGCGGGAGGGCCGACGAGCAGTACTTC.

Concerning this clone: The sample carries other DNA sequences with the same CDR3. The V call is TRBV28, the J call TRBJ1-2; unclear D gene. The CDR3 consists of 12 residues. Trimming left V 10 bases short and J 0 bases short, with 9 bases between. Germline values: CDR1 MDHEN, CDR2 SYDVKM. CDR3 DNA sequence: TGTGCCACCTTAACGGCTAACTATGGCTACACCTTC. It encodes CATLTANYGYTF.

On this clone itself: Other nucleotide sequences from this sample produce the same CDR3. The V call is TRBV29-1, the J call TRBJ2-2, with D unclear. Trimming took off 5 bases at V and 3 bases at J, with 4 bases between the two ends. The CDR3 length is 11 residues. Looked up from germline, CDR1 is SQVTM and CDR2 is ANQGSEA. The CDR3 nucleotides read TGCAGCGTTTCGGACACCGGGGAGCTGTTTTTT. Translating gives CSVSDTGELFF.

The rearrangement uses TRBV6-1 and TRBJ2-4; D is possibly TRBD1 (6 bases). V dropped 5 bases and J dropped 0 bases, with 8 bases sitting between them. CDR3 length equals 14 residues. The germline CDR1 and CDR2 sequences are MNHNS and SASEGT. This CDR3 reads CASSLGGAKNIQYF. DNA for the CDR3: TGTGCCAGCAGTCTAGGGGGAGCCAAAAACATTCAGTACTTC.

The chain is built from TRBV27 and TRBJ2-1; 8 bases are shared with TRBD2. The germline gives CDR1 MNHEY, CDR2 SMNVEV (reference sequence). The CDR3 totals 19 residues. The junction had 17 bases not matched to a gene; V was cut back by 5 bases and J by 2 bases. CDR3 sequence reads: CASSPRPSGPGRAYNEQFF. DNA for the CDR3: TGTGCCAGCAGTCCCCGACCTAGCGGTCCCGGGAGGGCCTACAATGAGCAGTTCTTC.

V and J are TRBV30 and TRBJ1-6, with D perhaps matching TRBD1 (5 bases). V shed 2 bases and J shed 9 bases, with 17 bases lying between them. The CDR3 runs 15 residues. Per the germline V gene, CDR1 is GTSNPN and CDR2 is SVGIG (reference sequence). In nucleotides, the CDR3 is TGTGCCTGGAGTACCTTTGACAGCTGGGCTTCACCCCTCCACTTT. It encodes CAWSTFDSWASPLHF.

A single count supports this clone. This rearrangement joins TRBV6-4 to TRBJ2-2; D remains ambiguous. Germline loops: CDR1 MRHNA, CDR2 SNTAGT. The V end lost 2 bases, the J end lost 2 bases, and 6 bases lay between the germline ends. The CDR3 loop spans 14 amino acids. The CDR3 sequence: CASSDRENTGELFF. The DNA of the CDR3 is TGTGCCAGCAGTGACAGGGAAAACACCGGGGAGCTGTTTTTT.

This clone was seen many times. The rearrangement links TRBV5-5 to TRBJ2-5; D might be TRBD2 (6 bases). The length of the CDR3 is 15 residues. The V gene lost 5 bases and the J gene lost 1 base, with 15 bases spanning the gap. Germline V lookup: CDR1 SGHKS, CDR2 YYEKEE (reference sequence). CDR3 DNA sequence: TGTGCCAGCAGTTCCGGACTAACCATCCAAGAGACCCAGTACTTC. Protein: CASSSGLTIQETQYF.

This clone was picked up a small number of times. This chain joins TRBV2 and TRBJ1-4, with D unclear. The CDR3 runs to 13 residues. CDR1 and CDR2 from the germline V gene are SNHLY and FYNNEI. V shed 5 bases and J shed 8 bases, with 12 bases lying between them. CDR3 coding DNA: TGTGCCAGCAGTTCGATAGAAGGAGAAAAACTGTTTTTT. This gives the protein CASSSIEGEKLFF. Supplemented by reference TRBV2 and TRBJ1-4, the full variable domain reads EPEVTQTPSHQVTQMGQEVILRCVPISNHLYFYWYRQILGQKVEFLVSFYNNEISEKSEIFDDQFSVERPDGSNFTLKIRSTKLEDSAMYFCASSSIEGEKLFFGSGTQLSVL.

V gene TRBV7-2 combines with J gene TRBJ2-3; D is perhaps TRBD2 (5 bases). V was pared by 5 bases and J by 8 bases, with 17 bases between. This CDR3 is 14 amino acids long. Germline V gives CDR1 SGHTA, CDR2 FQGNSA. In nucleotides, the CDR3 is TGTGCCAGCAGCCCCAGCCGGGCTAGCAGTACGCAGTATTTT. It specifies CASSPSRASSTQYF.

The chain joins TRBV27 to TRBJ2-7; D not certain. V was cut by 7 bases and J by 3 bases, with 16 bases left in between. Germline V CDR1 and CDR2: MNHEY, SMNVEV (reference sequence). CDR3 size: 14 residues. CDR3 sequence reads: CASKDWAGRYEQYF. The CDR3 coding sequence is TGTGCCAGCAAGGATTGGGCAGGACGCTACGAGCAGTACTTC.